The rows below give T cell receptor beta chains drawn from one sample of a study of post-analysis software for immune sequencing data. TCRdb reanalysed the PCR reads using MiXCR and keeps one entry per CDR3 protein. The table records about 770,000 distinct CDR3 sequences, 46% of them present only once. The sequencing sample was made of blood. These receptors all come from a girl between 10 and 17 years old with multiple sclerosis. CDR3s include the opening cysteine and the closing phenylalanine or tryptophan. The D gene is left open where the match is weak. The size field is filled for only some rows; it gives once, few, many or a size class.

V gene: TRBV5-1
D gene: TRBD1
clone size: NA
J gene: TRBJ1-1
CDR3 DNA: TGCGCCAGCAGCCCGCGGACAGGGGAGGGGGATGAAGCTTTCTTT
CDR3 protein: CASSPRTGEGDEAFF

V gene: TRBV29-1
D gene: TRBD2
clone size: few
J gene: TRBJ2-1
CDR3 DNA: TGCAGCGTCGCGGGACTAGGGGAAAATGAGCAGTTCTTC
CDR3 protein: CSVAGLGENEQFF

V gene: TRBV7-9
D gene: TRBD2
clone size: NA
J gene: TRBJ2-1
CDR3 DNA: TGTGCCAGCAGCTTAGCGAGGGCTAGCGGGAGCGATGAGCAGTTCTTC
CDR3 protein: CASSLARASGSDEQFF

V gene: TRBV27
D gene: TRBD2
clone size: NA
J gene: TRBJ2-7
CDR3 DNA: TGTGCCAGCAGTCGACTAGCGTTCTACGAGCAGTACTTC
CDR3 protein: CASSRLAFYEQYF

V gene: TRBV12-3/TRBV12-4
D gene: NA
clone size: NA
J gene: TRBJ2-7
CDR3 DNA: TGTGCCAGCAGTTGCGGAGGGAGCCTCTACGAGCAGTACTTC
CDR3 protein: CASSCGGSLYEQYF

V gene: TRBV10-3
D gene: NA
clone size: NA
J gene: TRBJ1-2
CDR3 DNA: TGTGCCATCAGTGGAGGGGGGCCTTCATATGGCTACACCTTC
CDR3 protein: CAISGGGPSYGYTF

V gene: TRBV7-6
D gene: NA
clone size: once
J gene: TRBJ1-6
CDR3 DNA: TGTGCCAGCAGCCTTCGACAGGATTCACCCCTCCACTTT
CDR3 protein: CASSLRQDSPLHF

V gene: TRBV5-1
D gene: NA
clone size: few
J gene: TRBJ2-2
CDR3 DNA: TGCGCCAGCAGCTTGGGAACAGGGAGCACCGGGGAGCTGTTTTTT
CDR3 protein: CASSLGTGSTGELFF

V gene: TRBV20-1
D gene: TRBD1
clone size: NA
J gene: TRBJ2-1
CDR3 DNA: TGCAGTGCGACGGGGACAGAGCATACCTACAATGAGCAGTTCTTC
CDR3 protein: CSATGTEHTYNEQFF

V gene: TRBV6-5
D gene: NA
clone size: NA
J gene: TRBJ1-1
CDR3 DNA: TGTGCCAGCAGTAGCCCGGGGCAGAACACTGAAGCTTTCTTT
CDR3 protein: CASSSPGQNTEAFF

V gene: TRBV7-2
D gene: NA
clone size: NA
J gene: TRBJ1-1
CDR3 DNA: TGTGCCAGCAGAAACAGCCAGAACACTGAAGCTTTCTTT
CDR3 protein: CASRNSQNTEAFF

V gene: TRBV29-1
D gene: NA
clone size: NA
J gene: TRBJ2-7
CDR3 DNA: TGCAGCGTTAAGTCGACAGCCTACGAGCAGAACTTC
CDR3 protein: CSVKSTAYEQNF

V gene: TRBV7-8
D gene: NA
clone size: few
J gene: TRBJ2-5
CDR3 DNA: TGTGCCAGCAGCTTAGTCCTGGGGGCCCAAGAGACCCAGTACTTC
CDR3 protein: CASSLVLGAQETQYF

V gene: TRBV20-1
D gene: TRBD1
clone size: NA
J gene: TRBJ2-7
CDR3 DNA: TGCAGTGCTAGTCTCGCGCAGGGGGCGTCATGGGAGCAGTACTTC
CDR3 protein: CSASLAQGASWEQYF

V gene: TRBV6-5
D gene: TRBD1
clone size: few
J gene: TRBJ2-6
CDR3 DNA: TGTGCCAGTGCACTATCAGGGGGCTCTGGGGCCAACGTCCTGACTTTC
CDR3 protein: CASALSGGSGANVLTF

V gene: TRBV7-8
D gene: TRBD2
clone size: NA
J gene: TRBJ2-3
CDR3 DNA: TGTGCCAGCAGCCAAGGAGAGACTAGCGGGAGTGGAGATACGCAGTATTTT
CDR3 protein: CASSQGETSGSGDTQYF

V gene: TRBV4-1
D gene: TRBD2
clone size: NA
J gene: TRBJ2-1
CDR3 DNA: TGCGCCAGCAGCCCCGGACTAGTCGGAGGGGATGAGCAGTTCTTC
CDR3 protein: CASSPGLVGGDEQFF

V gene: TRBV12-3/TRBV12-4
D gene: TRBD2
clone size: NA
J gene: TRBJ2-3
CDR3 DNA: TGTGCCAGCAGCCTTACTAGCGGGAGAGGGTCGGGCACAGATACGCAGTATTTT
CDR3 protein: CASSLTSGRGSGTDTQYF

V gene: TRBV15
D gene: TRBD1
clone size: few
J gene: TRBJ2-3
CDR3 DNA: TGTGCCACCAGCAGAACGGGGACAGCCATGACTAGCACAGATACGCAGTATTTT
CDR3 protein: CATSRTGTAMTSTDTQYF

V gene: TRBV12-3/TRBV12-4
D gene: TRBD1
clone size: few
J gene: TRBJ2-7
CDR3 DNA: TGTGCCAGCAGTCGGACAGGCCTTTCCTACGAGCAGTACTTC
CDR3 protein: CASSRTGLSYEQYF

V gene: TRBV28
D gene: NA
clone size: once
J gene: TRBJ1-1
CDR3 DNA: TGTGCCAGCAGTTTAACAGAGAAGAACACTGAAGCTTTCTTT
CDR3 protein: CASSLTEKNTEAFF

V gene: TRBV9
D gene: NA
clone size: few
J gene: TRBJ1-5
CDR3 DNA: TGTGCCAGCAGCTCCACGGGGAACGGGCAGCCCCAGCATTTT
CDR3 protein: CASSSTGNGQPQHF

V gene: TRBV6-2/TRBV6-3
D gene: TRBD2
clone size: NA
J gene: TRBJ2-7
CDR3 DNA: TGTGCCAGCAGTGGCCGACTAGCGGGACCCTACGAGCAGTACTTC
CDR3 protein: CASSGRLAGPYEQYF

V gene: TRBV20-1
D gene: NA
clone size: few
J gene: TRBJ2-3
CDR3 DNA: TGCAGTGCTAGAGGACCCCGAAATACGCAGTATTTT
CDR3 protein: CSARGPRNTQYF

V gene: TRBV11-2
D gene: TRBD2
clone size: few
J gene: TRBJ2-1
CDR3 DNA: TGTGCCAGCAGCTCCCCTCTGGGGCTAGCGGATTACAATGAGCAGTTCTTC
CDR3 protein: CASSSPLGLADYNEQFF

V gene: TRBV29-1
D gene: TRBD1
clone size: NA
J gene: TRBJ1-2
CDR3 DNA: TGCAGCGTTTTGGCCCCCCAGGGGGCGGTGGATGGCTACACCTTC
CDR3 protein: CSVLAPQGAVDGYTF

V gene: TRBV20-1
D gene: TRBD2
clone size: few
J gene: TRBJ2-3
CDR3 DNA: TGCAGTGCTAGGGGACTACTAGCCACAGATACGCAGTATTTT
CDR3 protein: CSARGLLATDTQYF

V gene: TRBV5-4
D gene: TRBD1
clone size: NA
J gene: TRBJ2-1
CDR3 DNA: TGTGCCAGCAGCTCCATTCCGGGACAGGGTGGTAATGAGCAGTTCTTC
CDR3 protein: CASSSIPGQGGNEQFF

V gene: TRBV27
D gene: TRBD2
clone size: NA
J gene: TRBJ2-1
CDR3 DNA: TGTGCCAGCAGTTACGGGACTAGGGCGTTCTTC
CDR3 protein: CASSYGTRAFF

V gene: TRBV5-8
D gene: NA
clone size: few
J gene: TRBJ2-1
CDR3 DNA: TGTGCCAGCAGCTGGGAGGTCCAGTTCTTC
CDR3 protein: CASSWEVQFF

V gene: TRBV14
D gene: NA
clone size: once
J gene: TRBJ2-3
CDR3 DNA: TGTGCCAGCAGCCAAGAACTAGGAGCTAGCACAGATACGCAGTATTTT
CDR3 protein: CASSQELGASTDTQYF

V gene: TRBV20-1
D gene: TRBD2
clone size: few
J gene: TRBJ2-5
CDR3 DNA: TGCAGTGCGGGACTAGCGGAAGAGACCCAGTACTTC
CDR3 protein: CSAGLAEETQYF

V gene: TRBV28
D gene: TRBD2
clone size: NA
J gene: TRBJ2-4
CDR3 DNA: TGTGCCAGCATCCCTACTAGCGGGAACCTAAAAGCCAAAAACATTCAGTACTTC
CDR3 protein: CASIPTSGNLKAKNIQYF

V gene: TRBV12-3/TRBV12-4
D gene: NA
clone size: few
J gene: TRBJ2-1
CDR3 DNA: TGTGCCAGCAGTTCCCAGGGTTCAGCGGACAATGAGCAGTTCTTC
CDR3 protein: CASSSQGSADNEQFF

V gene: TRBV20-1
D gene: TRBD1
clone size: few
J gene: TRBJ1-1
CDR3 DNA: TGCAGTGCAAGGGGGCGGATAAACACTGAAGCTTTCTTT
CDR3 protein: CSARGRINTEAFF

V gene: TRBV29-1
D gene: NA
clone size: NA
J gene: TRBJ2-1
CDR3 DNA: TGCAGCGTTGAAGTGGCAGAAGCCCATGAGCAGTTCTTC
CDR3 protein: CSVEVAEAHEQFF

V gene: TRBV12-3/TRBV12-4
D gene: NA
clone size: few
J gene: TRBJ2-1
CDR3 DNA: TGTGCCAGCAGTTTGGGACGTCCAAGCTCCTACAATGAGCAGTTCTTC
CDR3 protein: CASSLGRPSSYNEQFF

V gene: TRBV10-3
D gene: TRBD1
clone size: NA
J gene: TRBJ2-5
CDR3 DNA: TGTGCCATCAGTGTCAAATCCCATACAGGGGGAGAGACCCAGTACTTC
CDR3 protein: CAISVKSHTGGETQYF

V gene: TRBV13
D gene: NA
clone size: NA
J gene: TRBJ2-7
CDR3 DNA: TGTGCCAGCAGCCCAGTTGGGACCGAGAGCTCCTACGAGCAGTACTTC
CDR3 protein: CASSPVGTESSYEQYF

V gene: TRBV9
D gene: TRBD1
clone size: NA
J gene: TRBJ1-2
CDR3 DNA: TGTGCCAGCTTGGGTACAGGGGAGAACTATGGCTACACCTTC
CDR3 protein: CASLGTGENYGYTF

V gene: TRBV5-1
D gene: NA
clone size: many
J gene: TRBJ2-3
CDR3 DNA: TGCGCCAGCAGCTTGAGCGTCCCAGATACGCAGTATTTT
CDR3 protein: CASSLSVPDTQYF

V gene: TRBV7-2
D gene: NA
clone size: NA
J gene: TRBJ2-3
CDR3 DNA: TGTGCCAGCAGACCCGACCCGGTAGATACGCAGTATTTT
CDR3 protein: CASRPDPVDTQYF

V gene: TRBV29-1
D gene: TRBD2
clone size: NA
J gene: TRBJ2-1
CDR3 DNA: TGCAACGTCCAGTTAGGACTAGCGGCCTACAATGAGCAGTTCTTC
CDR3 protein: CNVQLGLAAYNEQFF

V gene: TRBV20-1
D gene: NA
clone size: few
J gene: TRBJ2-7
CDR3 DNA: TGCAGTGCTACTCAGAGCTCCTACGAGCAGTACTTC
CDR3 protein: CSATQSSYEQYF

V gene: TRBV3-1
D gene: NA
clone size: NA
J gene: TRBJ1-1
CDR3 DNA: TGTGCCAGCAGCCAAGTAGGGGGATATGAAGCTTTCTTT
CDR3 protein: CASSQVGGYEAFF

V gene: TRBV12-3/TRBV12-4
D gene: NA
clone size: NA
J gene: TRBJ1-5
CDR3 DNA: TGTGCCATCGGTTACGGCAATCAGCCCCAGCATTTT
CDR3 protein: CAIGYGNQPQHF

V gene: TRBV12-3/TRBV12-4
D gene: NA
clone size: NA
J gene: TRBJ2-1
CDR3 DNA: TGTGCCAGCACCGGATTAATCGATGAGCAGTTCTTC
CDR3 protein: CASTGLIDEQFF

V gene: TRBV20-1
D gene: NA
clone size: NA
J gene: TRBJ1-1
CDR3 DNA: TGCAGTGCTAGAGATCTCAGGGAAGAGGGAACTGAAACTTTCTTT
CDR3 protein: CSARDLREEGTETFF

V gene: TRBV5-1
D gene: TRBD1
clone size: NA
J gene: TRBJ1-3
CDR3 DNA: TGCGCCAGCAGCTTGACGATAGGGGGCCACGGAGCCTCGAGTGGAAACACCATATATTTT
CDR3 protein: CASSLTIGGHGASSGNTIYF

V gene: TRBV12-3/TRBV12-4
D gene: TRBD1
clone size: few
J gene: TRBJ1-2
CDR3 DNA: TGTGCCAGCAGTTTACGAGGGCCGGGAGGGGGCAATGGCTACACCTTC
CDR3 protein: CASSLRGPGGGNGYTF

V gene: TRBV29-1
D gene: NA
clone size: NA
J gene: TRBJ1-1
CDR3 DNA: TGCAGCGTGGCCGTTGGTGAAGCTTTCTTT
CDR3 protein: CSVAVGEAFF

V gene: TRBV20-1
D gene: NA
clone size: NA
J gene: TRBJ1-5
CDR3 DNA: TGCAGTGCTAGAGTAATCTGCTCGGGGCGTCGTCAGCCCCAGCATTTT
CDR3 protein: CSARVICSGRRQPQHF

V gene: TRBV27
D gene: NA
clone size: few
J gene: TRBJ2-1
CDR3 DNA: TGTGCCAGCAGTTTATCCCTCAGTAGTGCCGCCTACAATGAGCAGTTCTTC
CDR3 protein: CASSLSLSSAAYNEQFF

V gene: TRBV6-5
D gene: TRBD1
clone size: few
J gene: TRBJ2-7
CDR3 DNA: TGTGCCAGCAGTTCCGCAGACAGGGTTTTAGAGCAGTACTTC
CDR3 protein: CASSSADRVLEQYF

V gene: TRBV18
D gene: NA
clone size: NA
J gene: TRBJ1-2
CDR3 DNA: TGTGCCAGCTCACCGGGGACGGACCCAGGGAGAGCTGGCTACACCTTC
CDR3 protein: CASSPGTDPGRAGYTF

V gene: TRBV20-1
D gene: TRBD1
clone size: NA
J gene: TRBJ1-6
CDR3 DNA: TGCAGTGGGTACAGGGGGCTGGAAGTTTCACCCCCCCACTTT
CDR3 protein: CSGYRGLEVSPPHF

V gene: TRBV28
D gene: NA
clone size: NA
J gene: TRBJ2-3
CDR3 DNA: TGTGCCAGCAGTTTAGAGGGCAGTTTTGAGAGCACAGATACGCAGTATTTT
CDR3 protein: CASSLEGSFESTDTQYF

V gene: TRBV29-1
D gene: NA
clone size: NA
J gene: TRBJ1-2
CDR3 DNA: TGCAGCGTTGAAACAGGTGGGGATGGCTACACCTTC
CDR3 protein: CSVETGGDGYTF

V gene: TRBV29-1
D gene: TRBD2
clone size: NA
J gene: TRBJ2-3
CDR3 DNA: TGCAGCTCCAGACTAGCGGGAGAGACAGATACGCAGTATTTT
CDR3 protein: CSSRLAGETDTQYF